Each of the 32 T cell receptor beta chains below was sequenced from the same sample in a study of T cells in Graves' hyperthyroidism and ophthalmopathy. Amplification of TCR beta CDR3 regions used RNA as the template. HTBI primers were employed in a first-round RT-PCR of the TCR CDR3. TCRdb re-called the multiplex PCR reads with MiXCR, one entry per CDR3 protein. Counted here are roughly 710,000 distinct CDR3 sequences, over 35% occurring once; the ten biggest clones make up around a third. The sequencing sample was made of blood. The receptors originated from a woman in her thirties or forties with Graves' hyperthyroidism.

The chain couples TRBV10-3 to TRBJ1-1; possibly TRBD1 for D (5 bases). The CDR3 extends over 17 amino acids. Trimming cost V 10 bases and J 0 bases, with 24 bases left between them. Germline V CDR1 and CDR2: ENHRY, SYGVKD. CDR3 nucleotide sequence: TGTGCCACCTCCCCTGCGGGCCGCGGGGCAATGAACACTGAAGCTTTCTTT. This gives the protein CATSPAGRGAMNTEAFF.

The CDR3 DNA reads TGTGCCAGTAGTATAAGGGTTCATCCTAACACCGGGGAGCTGTTTTTT. As protein: CASSIRVHPNTGELFF. V gene TRBV19 combines with J gene TRBJ2-2; no clear D gene. Germline CDR1 and CDR2: LNHDA and SQIVND (reference sequence). This CDR3 has 16 amino acids. Trimming took off 2 bases at V and 2 bases at J, with 12 bases between the two ends.

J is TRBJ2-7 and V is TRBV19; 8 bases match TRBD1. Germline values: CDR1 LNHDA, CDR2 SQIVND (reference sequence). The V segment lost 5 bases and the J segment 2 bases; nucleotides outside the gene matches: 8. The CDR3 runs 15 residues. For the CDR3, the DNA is TGTGCCAGTAGTTTCGGACAGGGAGAACCCTACGAGCAGTACTTC. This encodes CASSFGQGEPYEQYF.

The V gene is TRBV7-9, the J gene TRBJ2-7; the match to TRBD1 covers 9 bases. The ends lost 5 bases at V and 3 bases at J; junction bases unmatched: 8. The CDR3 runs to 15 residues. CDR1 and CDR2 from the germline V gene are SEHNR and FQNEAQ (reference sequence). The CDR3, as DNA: TGTGCCAGCAGCCCCTCGACAGGGGGACTCTACGAGCAGTACTTC. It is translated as CASSPSTGGLYEQYF.

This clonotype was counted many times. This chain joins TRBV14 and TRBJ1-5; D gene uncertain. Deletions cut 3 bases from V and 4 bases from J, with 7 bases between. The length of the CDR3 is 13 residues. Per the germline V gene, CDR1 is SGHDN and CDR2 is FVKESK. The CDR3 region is CASSHSVNQPQHF. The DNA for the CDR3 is TGTGCCAGCAGCCACTCCGTAAATCAGCCCCAGCATTTT.

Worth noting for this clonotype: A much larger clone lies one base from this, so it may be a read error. The CDR3: CSANDPYGSETQYF. CDR3 DNA: TGCAGTGCTAACGACCCTTACGGGTCCGAGACCCAGTACTTC. The rearrangement uses TRBV20-1 and TRBJ2-5, with unresolved D. V lost 4 bases, J lost 5 bases, and 17 bases lay in between. There are 14 residues in the CDR3. The germline gives CDR1 DFQATT, CDR2 SNEGSKA (reference sequence).

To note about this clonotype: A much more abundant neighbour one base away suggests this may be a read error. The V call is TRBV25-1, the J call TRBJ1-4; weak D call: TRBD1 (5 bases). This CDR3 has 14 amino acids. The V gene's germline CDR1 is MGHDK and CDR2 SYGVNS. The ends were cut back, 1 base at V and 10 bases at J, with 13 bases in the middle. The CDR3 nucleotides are TGTGCCAGCAGTGAATTGGGGGGGGGTGGAAAACTGTTTTTT. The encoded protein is CASSELGGGGKLFF.

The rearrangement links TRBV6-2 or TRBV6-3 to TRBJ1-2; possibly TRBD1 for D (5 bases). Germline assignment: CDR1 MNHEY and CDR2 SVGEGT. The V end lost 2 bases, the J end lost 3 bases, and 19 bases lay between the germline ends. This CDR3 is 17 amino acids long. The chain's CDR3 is CASSYLGLKVGDYGYTF. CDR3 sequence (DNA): TGTGCCAGCAGTTACCTGGGACTCAAGGTCGGTGACTATGGCTACACCTTC.

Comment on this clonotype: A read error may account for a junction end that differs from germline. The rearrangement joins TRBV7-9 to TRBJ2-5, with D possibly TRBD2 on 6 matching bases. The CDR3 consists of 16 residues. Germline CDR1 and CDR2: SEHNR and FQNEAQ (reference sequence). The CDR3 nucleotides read TGCGCCAGCAGCTTGGTTTTTTCGGACGGAGGGGAGACCCAGTACTTC. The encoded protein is CASSLVFSDGGETQYF.

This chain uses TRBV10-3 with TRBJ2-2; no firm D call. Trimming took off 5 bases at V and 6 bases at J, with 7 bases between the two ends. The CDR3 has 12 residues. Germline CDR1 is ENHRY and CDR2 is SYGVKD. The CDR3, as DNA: TGTGCCATCAGTTCCGCGGCCGGGGAGCTGTTTTTT. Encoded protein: CAISSAAGELFF.

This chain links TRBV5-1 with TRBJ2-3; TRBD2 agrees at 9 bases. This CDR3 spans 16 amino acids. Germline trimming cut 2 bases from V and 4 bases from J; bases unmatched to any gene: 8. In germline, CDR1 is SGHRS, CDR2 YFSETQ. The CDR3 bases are TGCGCCAGCAGCTTCGCCCCTAGCGGGGTTGCAGATACGCAGTATTTT. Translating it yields CASSFAPSGVADTQYF.

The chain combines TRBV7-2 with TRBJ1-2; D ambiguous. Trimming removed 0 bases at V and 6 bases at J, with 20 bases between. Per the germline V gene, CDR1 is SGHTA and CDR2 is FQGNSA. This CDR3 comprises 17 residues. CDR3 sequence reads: CASSLASSWDNLNGYTF. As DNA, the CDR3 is TGTGCCAGCAGCTTAGCGAGTTCTTGGGATAACTTGAATGGCTACACCTTC.

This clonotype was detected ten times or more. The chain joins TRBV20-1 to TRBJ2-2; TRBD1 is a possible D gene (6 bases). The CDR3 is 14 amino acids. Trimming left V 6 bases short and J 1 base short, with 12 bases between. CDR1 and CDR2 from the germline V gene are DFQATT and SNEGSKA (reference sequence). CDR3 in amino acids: CSAAGTLNTGELFF. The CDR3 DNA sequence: TGCAGTGCCGCCGGGACACTGAACACCGGGGAGCTGTTTTTT.

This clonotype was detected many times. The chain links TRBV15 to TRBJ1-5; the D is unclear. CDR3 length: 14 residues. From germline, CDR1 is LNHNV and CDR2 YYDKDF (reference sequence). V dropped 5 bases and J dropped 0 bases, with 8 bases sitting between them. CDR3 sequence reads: CATSPIYSNQPQHF. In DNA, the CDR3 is TGTGCCACCAGCCCTATTTATAGCAATCAGCCCCAGCATTTT.

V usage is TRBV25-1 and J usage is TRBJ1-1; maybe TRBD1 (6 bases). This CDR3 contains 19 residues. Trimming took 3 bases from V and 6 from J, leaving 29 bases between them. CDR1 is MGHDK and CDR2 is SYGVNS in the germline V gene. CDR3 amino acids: CASSDKDSLSPGNFAEAFF. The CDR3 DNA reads TGTGCCAGCAGTGATAAGGACAGCTTGTCCCCAGGGAATTTCGCTGAAGCTTTCTTT. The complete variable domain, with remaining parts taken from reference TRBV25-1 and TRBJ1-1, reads EADIYQTPRYLVIGTGKKITLECSQTMGHDKMYWYQQDPGMELHLIHYSYGVNSTEKGDLSSESTVSRIRTEHFPLTLESARPSHTSQYLCASSDKDSLSPGNFAEAFFGQGTRLTVV.

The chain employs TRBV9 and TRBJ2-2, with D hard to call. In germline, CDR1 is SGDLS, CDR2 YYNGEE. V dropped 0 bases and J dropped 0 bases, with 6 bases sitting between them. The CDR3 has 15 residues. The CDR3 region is CASSVAVANTGELFF. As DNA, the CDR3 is TGTGCCAGCAGCGTAGCTGTAGCGAACACCGGGGAGCTGTTTTTT.

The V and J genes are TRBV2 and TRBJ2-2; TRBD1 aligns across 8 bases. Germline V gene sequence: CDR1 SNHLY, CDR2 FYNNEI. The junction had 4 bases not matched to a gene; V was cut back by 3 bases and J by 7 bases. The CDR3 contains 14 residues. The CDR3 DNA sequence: TGTGCCAGCAGTGATGAGGACAGGGACGGGGAGCTGTTTTTT. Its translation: CASSDEDRDGELFF. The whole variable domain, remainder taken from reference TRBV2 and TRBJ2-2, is EPEVTQTPSHQVTQMGQEVILRCVPISNHLYFYWYRQILGQKVEFLVSFYNNEISEKSEIFDDQFSVERPDGSNFTLKIRSTKLEDSAMYFCASSDEDRDGELFFGEGSRLTVL.

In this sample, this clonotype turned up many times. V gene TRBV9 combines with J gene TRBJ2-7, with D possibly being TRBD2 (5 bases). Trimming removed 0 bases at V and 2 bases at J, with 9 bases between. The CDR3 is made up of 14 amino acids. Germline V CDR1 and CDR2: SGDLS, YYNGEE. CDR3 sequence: CASSVGERPYEQYF. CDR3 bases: TGTGCCAGCAGCGTAGGGGAGCGGCCCTACGAGCAGTACTTC. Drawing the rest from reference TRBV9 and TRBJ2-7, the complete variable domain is DSGVTQTPKHLITATGQRVTLRCSPRSGDLSVYWYQQSLDQGLQFLIQYYNGEERAKGNILERFSAQQFPDLHSELNLSSLELGDSALYFCASSVGERPYEQYFGPGTRLTVT.

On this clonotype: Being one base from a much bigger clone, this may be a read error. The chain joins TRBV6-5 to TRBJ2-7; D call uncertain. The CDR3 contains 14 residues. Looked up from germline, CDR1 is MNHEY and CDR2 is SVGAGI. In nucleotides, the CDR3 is TGTGCCAGCAGTTACTCGCGGACGTCTTACGAGCAGTGCTTC. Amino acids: CASSYSRTSYEQCF.

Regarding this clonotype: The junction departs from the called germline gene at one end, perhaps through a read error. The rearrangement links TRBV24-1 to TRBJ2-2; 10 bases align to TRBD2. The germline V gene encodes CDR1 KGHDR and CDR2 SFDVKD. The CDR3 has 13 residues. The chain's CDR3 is CATSDTSGAGKTF. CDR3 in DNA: TGTGCCACCAGTGACACTAGCGGGGCCGGAAAGACTTTT.

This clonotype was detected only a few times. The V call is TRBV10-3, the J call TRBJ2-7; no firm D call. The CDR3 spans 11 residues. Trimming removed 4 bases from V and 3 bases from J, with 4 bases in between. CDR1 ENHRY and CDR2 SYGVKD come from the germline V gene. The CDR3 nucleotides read TGTGCCATCAGTGTCGACTACGAGCAGTACTTC. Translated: CAISVDYEQYF.

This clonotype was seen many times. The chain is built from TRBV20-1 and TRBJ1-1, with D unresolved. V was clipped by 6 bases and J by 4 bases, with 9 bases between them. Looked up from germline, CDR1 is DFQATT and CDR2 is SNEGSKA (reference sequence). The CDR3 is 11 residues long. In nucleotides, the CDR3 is TGCAGTGCCGCCCGGCCCACTGAAGCTTTCTTT. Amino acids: CSAARPTEAFF.

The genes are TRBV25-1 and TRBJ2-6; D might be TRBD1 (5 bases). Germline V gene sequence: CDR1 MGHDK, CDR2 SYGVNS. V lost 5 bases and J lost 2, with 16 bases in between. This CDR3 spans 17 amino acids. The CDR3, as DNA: TGTGCCAGCAGTTCACACCCCCCAGGGACTGGGGCCAACGTCCTGACTTTC. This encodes CASSSHPPGTGANVLTF.

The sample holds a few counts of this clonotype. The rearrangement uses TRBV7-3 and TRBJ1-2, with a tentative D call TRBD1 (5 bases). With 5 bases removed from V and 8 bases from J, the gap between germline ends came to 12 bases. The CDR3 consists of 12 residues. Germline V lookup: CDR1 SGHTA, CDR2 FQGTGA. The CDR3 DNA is TGTGCCAGCAGCCCTGGGGCGGACGGCTACACCTTC. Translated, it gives CASSPGADGYTF.

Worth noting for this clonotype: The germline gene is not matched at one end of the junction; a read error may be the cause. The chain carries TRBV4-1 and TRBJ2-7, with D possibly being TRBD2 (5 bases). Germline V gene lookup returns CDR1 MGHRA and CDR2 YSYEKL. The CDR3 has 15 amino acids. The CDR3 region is CASSHPPRGQNEQCF. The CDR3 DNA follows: TGCGCCAGCAGCCACCCCCCCCGGGGTCAGAACGAGCAGTGCTTC.

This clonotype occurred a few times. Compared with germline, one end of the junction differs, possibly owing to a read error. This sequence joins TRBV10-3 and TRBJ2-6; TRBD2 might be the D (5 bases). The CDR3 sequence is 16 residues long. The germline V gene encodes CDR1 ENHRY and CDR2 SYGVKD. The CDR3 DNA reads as TGTGCCAGCAGTTCCAGAGGGAGACCTGGGGCCAACGTCCTGACTTTC. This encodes CASSSRGRPGANVLTF.

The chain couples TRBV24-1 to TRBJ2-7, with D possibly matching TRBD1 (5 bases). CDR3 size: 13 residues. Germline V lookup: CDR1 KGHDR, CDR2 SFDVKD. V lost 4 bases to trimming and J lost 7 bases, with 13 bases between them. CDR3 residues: CATSDRDSNEQYF. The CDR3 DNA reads TGTGCCACCAGTGACCGTGACAGCAATGAGCAGTACTTC.

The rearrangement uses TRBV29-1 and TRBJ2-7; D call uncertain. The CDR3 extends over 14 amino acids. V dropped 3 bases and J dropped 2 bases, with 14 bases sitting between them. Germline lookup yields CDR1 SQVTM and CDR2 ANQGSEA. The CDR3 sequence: CSVDASGSPYEQYF. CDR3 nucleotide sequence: TGCAGCGTTGATGCATCCGGGTCCCCCTACGAGCAGTACTTC.

The CDR3, as DNA: TGTGCCACCAACCGACAGGGACCCCACACCGGGGAGCTGTTTTTT. This translates into CATNRQGPHTGELFF. The V call is TRBV7-9, the J call TRBJ2-2, with 7 bases aligning to TRBD1. Germline assignment: CDR1 SEHNR and CDR2 FQNEAQ (reference sequence). The CDR3 consists of 15 residues. Losses at the gene ends were 10 bases for V and 3 bases for J; bases not matched to a gene: 11. The whole variable domain, remainder taken from reference TRBV7-9 and TRBJ2-2, is DTGVSQNPRHKITKRGQNVTFRCDPISEHNRLYWYRQTLGQGPEFLTYFQNEAQLEKSRLLSDRFSAERPKGSFSTLEIQRTEQGDSAMYLCATNRQGPHTGELFFGEGSRLTVL.

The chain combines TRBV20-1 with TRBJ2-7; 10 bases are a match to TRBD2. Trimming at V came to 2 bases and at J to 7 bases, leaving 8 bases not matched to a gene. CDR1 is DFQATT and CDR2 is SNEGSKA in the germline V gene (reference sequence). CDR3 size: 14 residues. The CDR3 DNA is TGCAGTGCTAGATCGGGACTAGCGTTCGATGAGCAGTACTTC. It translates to CSARSGLAFDEQYF.

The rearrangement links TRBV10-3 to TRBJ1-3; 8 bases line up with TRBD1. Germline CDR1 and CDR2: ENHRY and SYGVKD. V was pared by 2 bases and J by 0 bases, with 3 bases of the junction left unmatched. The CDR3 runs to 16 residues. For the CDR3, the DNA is TGTGCCATCAGTGAGGGAGACAGGGGCTCTGGAAACACCATATATTTT. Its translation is CAISEGDRGSGNTIYF.

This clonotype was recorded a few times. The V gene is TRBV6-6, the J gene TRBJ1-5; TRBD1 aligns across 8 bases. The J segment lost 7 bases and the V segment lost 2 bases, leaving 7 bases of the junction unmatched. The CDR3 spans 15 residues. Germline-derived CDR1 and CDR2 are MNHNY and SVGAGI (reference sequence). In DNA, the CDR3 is TGTGCCAGCAGTTACCTTACAGGGGGGGCCCAGCCCCAGCATTTT. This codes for CASSYLTGGAQPQHF.